This T cell receptor (beta chain) was sequenced in a study of cytomegalovirus exposure and HLA in healthy donors. Germline assignment: CDR1 LNHDA and CDR2 SQIVND (reference sequence). V lost 4 bases, J lost 1 base, and 5 bases stayed unmatched. The CDR3 loop spans 16 amino acids. The PCR had 60 Vbeta and 13 Jbeta primers. The assay was immunoSEQ multiplex PCR, and TCRdb's table has in-frame clones only and misses some. The data hold about 150,000 clones, with 75% to 85% observed a single time. The chain couples TRBV19 to TRBJ2-5, with 11 nucleotides matching TRBD1. The TCR originated in a middle-aged man in good health and CMV-seropositive. Sequencing was performed on PBMCs. As DNA, the CDR3 is TGTGCCAGTAGTACCTGGACAGGGGGCGTCCAAGAGACCCAGTACTTC. It codes for CASSTWTGGVQETQYF.